The rows below give T cell receptor beta chains drawn from one sample of a study of cytomegalovirus exposure and HLA in healthy donors. The protocol was immunoSEQ multiplex PCR, while the TCRdb copy is restricted to in-frame clones and leaves out a portion. The table shows 150,000 to 200,000 clones, with roughly 10% occurring only once. Sequenced material: PBMCs. These receptors were obtained from a woman aged 30 to 39 in good health and CMV-seropositive. The CDR3 runs from the conserved cysteine through the conserved F or W. The D gene is left open where the match is weak. Clone sizes are given selectively: once, few, many, or a class where the clone is expanded.

d_gene	v_gene	j_gene	abundance	CDR3nt	CDR3aa
TRBD2	TRBV6-1	TRBJ2-5	NA	TGTGCCAGCAGTGACTTATTAGCGGGAGGCATCAGAGAGACCCAGTACTTC	CASSDLLAGGIRETQYF
TRBD1	TRBV6-1	TRBJ1-4	NA	TGTGCCAGCAGTGAAATTGACAGGGGGAATGAAAAACTGTTTTTT	CASSEIDRGNEKLFF
TRBD2	TRBV7-9	TRBJ2-2	few	TGTGCCAGCAGCTCAGAACCGGGACTAGCGGGATCGAACACCGGGGAGCTGTTTTTT	CASSSEPGLAGSNTGELFF
NA	TRBV5-6	TRBJ1-3	few	TGTGCCAGCAGCTTTGGGCACAGCTCTGGAAACACCATATATTTT	CASSFGHSSGNTIYF
TRBD1	TRBV18	TRBJ1-1	NA	TGTGCCAGCTCCCAAACAGGGGGCACTGAAGCTTTCTTT	CASSQTGGTEAFF
TRBD1	TRBV5-1	TRBJ2-7	NA	TGCGCCAGCAGCTTGGCCGGGACAGTTTTTTATGAGCAGTACTTC	CASSLAGTVFYEQYF
TRBD2	TRBV7-2	TRBJ2-7	NA	TGTGCCAGCAGCTTAGGGGGTAGCGGGCGCGGTTTTGAGCAGTACTTC	CASSLGGSGRGFEQYF
NA	TRBV7-6	TRBJ1-1	NA	TGTGCCAGCAGCTTAAGGGGGGGCGGGGACACTGAAGCTTTCTTT	CASSLRGGGDTEAFF
NA	TRBV5-1	TRBJ2-7	few	TGCGCCAGCAGCTTGGTGGCGGGACCGGACTACGAGCAGTACTTC	CASSLVAGPDYEQYF
NA	TRBV5-6	TRBJ1-5	few	TGTGCCAGCAGCTTGTCAGTCGATCAGCCCCAGCATTTT	CASSLSVDQPQHF
TRBD2	TRBV5-6	TRBJ2-2	NA	TGTGCCAGCAGCTTGAGGGTTAGCGGGACGAACACCGGGGAGCTGTTTTTT	CASSLRVSGTNTGELFF
TRBD2	TRBV5-1	TRBJ2-7	NA	TGCGCCAGCAGCTTGGCCGGACTAGCGGGAGGTTTGTTGGGTAGTTCGACCTACGAGCAGTACTTC	CASSLAGLAGGLLGSSTYEQYF
TRBD1	TRBV27	TRBJ2-7	few	TGTGCCAGCAGTTTACGGACAGGGGGCCGGGGAGAGCAGTACTTC	CASSLRTGGRGEQYF
NA	TRBV5-1	TRBJ1-1	few	TGCGCCAGCAAGTCACATGGGAACACTGAAGCTTTCTTT	CASKSHGNTEAFF
TRBD1	TRBV7-9	TRBJ1-1	NA	TGTGCCAGCAGCCCCCCTGACAGGGGGCCCACTGAAGCTTTCTTT	CASSPPDRGPTEAFF
TRBD2	TRBV7-9	TRBJ2-1	few	TGTGCCAGCAGCTTAGAACTAGCGGGAGTCTACAATGAGCAGTTCTTC	CASSLELAGVYNEQFF
TRBD1	TRBV6-1	TRBJ2-7	few	TGTGCCAGCAGCCCCTCTCGGACAGGGTGGTACGAGCAGTACTTC	CASSPSRTGWYEQYF
NA	TRBV5-1	TRBJ1-5	few	TGCGCCAGCAGCTTGGGGGGCGACGCGTATCAGCCCCAGCATTTT	CASSLGGDAYQPQHF
TRBD1	TRBV12-5	TRBJ1-1	many	TGTGCTAGTGGTTTGATAGGGACAGGGGAAGCTTTCTTT	CASGLIGTGEAFF
TRBD1	TRBV28	TRBJ1-5	NA	TGTGCCAGCAGCATTCAGATATGGGACAGGGAATCCAATCAGCCCCAGCATTTT	CASSIQIWDRESNQPQHF
TRBD1	TRBV5-5	TRBJ1-2	NA	TGTGCCAGCAGCGCCGGTCCGGGACAGAACTATGGCTACACCTTC	CASSAGPGQNYGYTF
TRBD2	TRBV4-2	TRBJ2-7	NA	TGTGCCAGCAGCCACCACAGCACTAGCGGGAGCTCCTACGAGCAGTACTTC	CASSHHSTSGSSYEQYF
NA	TRBV27	TRBJ1-1	few	TGTGCCAGCAGTCCCACAGTAACAAGCCCTGAAGCTTTCTTT	CASSPTVTSPEAFF
NA	TRBV11-1	TRBJ1-1	NA	TGTGCCAGCAGCCGTCCTCAGGCGAACACTGAAGCTTTCTTT	CASSRPQANTEAFF
TRBD1	TRBV11-2	TRBJ2-7	few	TGTGCCAGCAGCCTCACATCCGGGACAGGGGGCTACGAGCAGTACTTC	CASSLTSGTGGYEQYF
TRBD1	TRBV5-4	TRBJ1-2	few	TGTGCCAGCAGCCCCCGGACCGGACAGGGGGCTGGCGGCTACACCTTC	CASSPRTGQGAGGYTF
NA	TRBV7-9	TRBJ2-2	few	TGTGCCAGCAGTTACATGAACACCGGGGAGCTGTTTTTT	CASSYMNTGELFF
TRBD1	TRBV18	TRBJ2-5	NA	TGTGCCAGCTCACCACAGGGGACAGGGCCGCATCAAGAGACCCAGTACTTC	CASSPQGTGPHQETQYF
NA	TRBV10-3	TRBJ2-3	NA	TGTGCCATCAGTGAGGGGGGACTCCTGTATTTT	CAISEGGLLYF
NA	TRBV5-6	TRBJ1-2	few	TGTGCCAGCAGCTTGGACAGGGCCGCCGGCTACACCTTC	CASSLDRAAGYTF
NA	TRBV7-9	TRBJ2-2	many	TGTGCCAGCAGCTTATCATTCGGGGAGCTGTTTTTT	CASSLSFGELFF
TRBD1	TRBV5-1	TRBJ1-3	few	TGCGCCAGCAGCTTACAGGGGACCGGCTCTGGAAACACCATATATTTT	CASSLQGTGSGNTIYF
TRBD1	TRBV2	TRBJ1-5	NA	TGTGCCAGCAGTGCGGACAGGGATCAGCCCCAGCATTTT	CASSADRDQPQHF
TRBD2	TRBV30	TRBJ2-3	NA	TGTGCCTGGGGGGGACTAGCCGCAGATACGCAGTATTTT	CAWGGLAADTQYF
NA	TRBV7-6	TRBJ2-3	NA	TGTGCCAGCAGCTTATACCGACAGGACCGGGAAACAGATACGCAGTATTTT	CASSLYRQDRETDTQYF
NA	TRBV5-1	TRBJ2-7	few	TGCGCCAGCAGCTTGAACATCCGCTACGAGCAGTACTTC	CASSLNIRYEQYF
NA	TRBV10-3	TRBJ2-5	NA	TGTGCCATCTCCCCCTCAGGAGAGACCCAGTACTTC	CAISPSGETQYF
NA	TRBV11-2	TRBJ1-1	NA	TGTGCCAGCAGCTTAGTAGGGGACATCACTGAAGCTTTCTTT	CASSLVGDITEAFF
NA	TRBV2	TRBJ1-5	NA	TGTGCCAGCAGTAGGGACTTTCATAGCAATCAGCCCCAGCATTTT	CASSRDFHSNQPQHF
TRBD1	TRBV18	TRBJ2-3	NA	TGTGCCAGCTCCCGAGCACAGGGGACGCAGTATTTT	CASSRAQGTQYF
NA	TRBV30	TRBJ2-2	few	TGTGCCTGGACCCCGCGCGGGGAGCTGTTTTTT	CAWTPRGELFF
NA	TRBV23-1	TRBJ2-5	few	TGCGCCAGCAGTCTGTTGCAGGGGAGTTTAAAGACCCAGTACTTC	CASSLLQGSLKTQYF
NA	TRBV6-4	TRBJ2-5	few	TGTGCCAGCAGTGAAACAGGGAATCGGGACGAGACCCAGTACTTC	CASSETGNRDETQYF
NA	TRBV9	TRBJ1-2	few	TGTGCCAGCAGCCCAACCCAGGGAGGCGGCTACACCTTC	CASSPTQGGGYTF
NA	TRBV20-1	TRBJ2-5	few	TGCAGTGCTCCCGGCGGAGAGACCCAGTACTTC	CSAPGGETQYF
TRBD2	TRBV7-9	TRBJ2-7	NA	TGTGCCAGCAGCTTTCGGCGGGAGAACGAGCAGTACTTC	CASSFRRENEQYF
NA	TRBV7-6	TRBJ1-1	few	TGTGCCAGCAGACCTACGCGGGGTAGAGCTTTCTTT	CASRPTRGRAFF
NA	TRBV2	TRBJ2-7	NA	TGTGCCAGCAGACAAGCCGGACTCACTCAAGAGGAGGAGCAGTACTTC	CASRQAGLTQEEEQYF
NA	TRBV2	TRBJ1-5	NA	TGTGCCAGCAGTGACAGGGGCAATCAGCCCCAGCATTTT	CASSDRGNQPQHF
NA	TRBV7-9	TRBJ1-3	NA	TGTGCCAGCAGCTTAGGTCGGACATCTGGAAACACCATATATTTT	CASSLGRTSGNTIYF
TRBD1	TRBV5-1	TRBJ1-2	NA	TGCGCCAGCAGGTTGAGACAGGGGAATGACTATGGCTACACCTTC	CASRLRQGNDYGYTF
NA	TRBV6-5	TRBJ1-2	few	TGTGCCAGCAGTTACCCCGGTTCTTATGGCTACACCTTC	CASSYPGSYGYTF